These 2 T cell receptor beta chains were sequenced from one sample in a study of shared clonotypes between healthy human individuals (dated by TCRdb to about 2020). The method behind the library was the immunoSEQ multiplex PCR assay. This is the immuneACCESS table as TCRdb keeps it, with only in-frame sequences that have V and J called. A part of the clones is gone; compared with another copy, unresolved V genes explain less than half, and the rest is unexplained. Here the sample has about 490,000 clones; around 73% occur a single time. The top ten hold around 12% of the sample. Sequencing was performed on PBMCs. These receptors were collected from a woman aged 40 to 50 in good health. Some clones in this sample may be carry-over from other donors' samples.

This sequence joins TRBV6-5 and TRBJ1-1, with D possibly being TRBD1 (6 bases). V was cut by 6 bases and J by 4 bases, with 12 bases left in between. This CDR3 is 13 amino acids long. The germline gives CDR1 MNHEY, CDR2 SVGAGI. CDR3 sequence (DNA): TGTGCCAGCAGCCCACAGGGAAGCACTGAAGCTTTCTTT. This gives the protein CASSPQGSTEAFF.

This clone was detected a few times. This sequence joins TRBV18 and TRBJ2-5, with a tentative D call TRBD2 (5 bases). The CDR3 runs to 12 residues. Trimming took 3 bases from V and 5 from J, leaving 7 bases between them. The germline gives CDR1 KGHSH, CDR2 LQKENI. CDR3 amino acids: CASSPSSETQYF. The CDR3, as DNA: TGTGCCAGCTCACCTTCTAGCGAGACCCAGTACTTC.